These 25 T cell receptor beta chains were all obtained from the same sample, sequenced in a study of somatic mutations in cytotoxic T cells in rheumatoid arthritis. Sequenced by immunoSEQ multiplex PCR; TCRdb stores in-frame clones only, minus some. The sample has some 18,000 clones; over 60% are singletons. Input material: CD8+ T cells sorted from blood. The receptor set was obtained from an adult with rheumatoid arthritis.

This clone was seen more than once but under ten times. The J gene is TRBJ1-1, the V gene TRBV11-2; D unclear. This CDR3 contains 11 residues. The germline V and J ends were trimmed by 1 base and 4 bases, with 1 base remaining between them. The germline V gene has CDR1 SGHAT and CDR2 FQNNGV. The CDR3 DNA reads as TGTGCCAGCAGCTTAGCCACTGAAGCTTTCTTT. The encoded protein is CASSLATEAFF.

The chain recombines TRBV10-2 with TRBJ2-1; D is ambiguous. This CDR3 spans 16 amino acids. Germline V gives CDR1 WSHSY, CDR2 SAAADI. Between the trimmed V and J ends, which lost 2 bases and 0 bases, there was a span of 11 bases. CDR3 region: CASSEVLTPSYNEQFF. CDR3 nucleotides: TGCGCCAGCAGTGAGGTGCTGACCCCCTCCTACAATGAGCAGTTCTTC.

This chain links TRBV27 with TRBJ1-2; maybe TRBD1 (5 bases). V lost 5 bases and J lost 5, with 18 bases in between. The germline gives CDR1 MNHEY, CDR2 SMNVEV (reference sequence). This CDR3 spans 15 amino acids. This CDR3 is CASSGGEGLWYGYTF. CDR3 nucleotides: TGTGCCAGCAGTGGGGGTGAGGGGCTGTGGTATGGCTACACCTTC.

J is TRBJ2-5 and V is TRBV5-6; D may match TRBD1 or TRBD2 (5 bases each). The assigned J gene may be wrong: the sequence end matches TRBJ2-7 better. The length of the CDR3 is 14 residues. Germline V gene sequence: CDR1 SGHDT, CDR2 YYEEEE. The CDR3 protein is CASSFGDAYYEQYF. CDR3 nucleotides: TGTGCCAGCAGCTTTGGGGACGCATACTACGAGCAGTACTTC.

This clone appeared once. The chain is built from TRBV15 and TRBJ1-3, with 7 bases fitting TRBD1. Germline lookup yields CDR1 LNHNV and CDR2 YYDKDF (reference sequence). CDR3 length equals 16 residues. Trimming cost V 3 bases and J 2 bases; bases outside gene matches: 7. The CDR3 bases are TGTGCCACCAGCAGCCCGAATACAGGGGCTGGAAACACCATATATTTT. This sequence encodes CATSSPNTGAGNTIYF.

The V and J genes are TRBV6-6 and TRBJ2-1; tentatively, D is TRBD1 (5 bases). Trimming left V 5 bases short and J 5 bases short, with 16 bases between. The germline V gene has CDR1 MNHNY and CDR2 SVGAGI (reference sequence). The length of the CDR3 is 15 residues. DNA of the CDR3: TGTGCCAGCAGTCCCGACAGCACCATAGACAATGAGCAGTTCTTC. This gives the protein CASSPDSTIDNEQFF.

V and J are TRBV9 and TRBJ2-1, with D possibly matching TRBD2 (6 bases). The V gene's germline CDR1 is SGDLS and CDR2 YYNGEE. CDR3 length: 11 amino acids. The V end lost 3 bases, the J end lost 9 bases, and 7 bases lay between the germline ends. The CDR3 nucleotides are TGTGCCAGCAGCGCGGAGGGTGAGCAGTTCTTC. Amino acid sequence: CASSAEGEQFF.

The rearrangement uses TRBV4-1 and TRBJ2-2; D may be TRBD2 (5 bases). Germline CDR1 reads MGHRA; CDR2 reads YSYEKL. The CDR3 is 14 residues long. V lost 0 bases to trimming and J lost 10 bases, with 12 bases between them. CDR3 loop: CASSQEGSSMELFF. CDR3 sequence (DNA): TGCGCCAGCAGCCAAGAGGGATCTAGCATGGAGCTGTTTTTT.

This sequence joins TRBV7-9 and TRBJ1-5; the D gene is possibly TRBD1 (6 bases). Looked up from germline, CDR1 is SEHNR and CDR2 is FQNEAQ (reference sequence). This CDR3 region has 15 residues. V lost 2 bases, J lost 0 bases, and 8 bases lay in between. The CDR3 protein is CASSLSDSSNQPQHF. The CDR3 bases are TGTGCCAGCAGCTTATCGGACAGTAGCAATCAGCCCCAGCATTTT.

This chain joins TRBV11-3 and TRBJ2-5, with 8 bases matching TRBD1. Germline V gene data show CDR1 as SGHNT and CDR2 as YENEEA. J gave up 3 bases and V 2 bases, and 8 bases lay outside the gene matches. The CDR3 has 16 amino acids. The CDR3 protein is CASSLRSSTGEETQYF. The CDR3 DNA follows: TGTGCCAGCAGCTTACGGTCCTCGACAGGGGAAGAGACCCAGTACTTC.

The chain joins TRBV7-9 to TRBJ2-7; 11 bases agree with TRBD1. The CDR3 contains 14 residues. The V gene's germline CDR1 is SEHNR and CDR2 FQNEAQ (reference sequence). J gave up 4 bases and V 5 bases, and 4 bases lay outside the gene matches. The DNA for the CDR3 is TGTGCCAGCAGCGTAGGGACAGGGGGGTACGAGCAGTACTTC. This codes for CASSVGTGGYEQYF.

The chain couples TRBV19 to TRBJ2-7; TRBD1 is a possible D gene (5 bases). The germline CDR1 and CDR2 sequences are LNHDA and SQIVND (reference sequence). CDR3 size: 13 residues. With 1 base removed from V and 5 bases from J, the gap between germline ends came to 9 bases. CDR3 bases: TGTGCCAGTAGTATAGGGGCAGGGAACGAGCAGTACTTC. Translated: CASSIGAGNEQYF.

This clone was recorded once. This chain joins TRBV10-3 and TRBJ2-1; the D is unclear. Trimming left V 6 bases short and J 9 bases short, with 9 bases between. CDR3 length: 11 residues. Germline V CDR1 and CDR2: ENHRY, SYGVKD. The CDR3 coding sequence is TGTGCCATCAGCGACACCGGTGAGCAGTTCTTC. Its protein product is CAISDTGEQFF.

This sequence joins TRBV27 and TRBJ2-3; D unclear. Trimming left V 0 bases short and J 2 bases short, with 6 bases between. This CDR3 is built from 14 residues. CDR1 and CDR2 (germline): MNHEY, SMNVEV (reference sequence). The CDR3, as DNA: TGTGCCAGCAGTTTATCAGGGAACACAGATACGCAGTATTTT. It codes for CASSLSGNTDTQYF.

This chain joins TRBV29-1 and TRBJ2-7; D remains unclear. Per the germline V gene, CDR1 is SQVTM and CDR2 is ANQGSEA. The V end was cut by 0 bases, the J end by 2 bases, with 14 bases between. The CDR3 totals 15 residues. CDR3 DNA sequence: TGCAGCGTTGAAGACCCACAGCTTAACACCTACGAGCAGTACTTC. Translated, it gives CSVEDPQLNTYEQYF.

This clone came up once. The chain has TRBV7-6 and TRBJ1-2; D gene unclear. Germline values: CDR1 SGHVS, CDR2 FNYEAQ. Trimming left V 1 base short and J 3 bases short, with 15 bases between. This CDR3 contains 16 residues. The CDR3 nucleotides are TGTGCCAGCAGCTTAGACTTTATGGGAGGAGACTATGGCTACACCTTC. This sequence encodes CASSLDFMGGDYGYTF.

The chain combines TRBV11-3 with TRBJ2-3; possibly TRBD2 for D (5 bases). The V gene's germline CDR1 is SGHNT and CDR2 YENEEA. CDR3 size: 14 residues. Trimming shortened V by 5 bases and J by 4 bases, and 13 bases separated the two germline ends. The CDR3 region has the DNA TGTGCCAGCAGCACTAGGACCAACGCAGATACGCAGTATTTT. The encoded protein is CASSTRTNADTQYF.

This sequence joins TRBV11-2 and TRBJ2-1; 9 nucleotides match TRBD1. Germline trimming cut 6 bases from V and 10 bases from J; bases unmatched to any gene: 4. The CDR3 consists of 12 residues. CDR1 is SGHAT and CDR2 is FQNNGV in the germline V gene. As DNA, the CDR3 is TGTGCCAGCAGGCCCGACAGGGGGGAGCAGTTCTTC. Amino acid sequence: CASRPDRGEQFF.

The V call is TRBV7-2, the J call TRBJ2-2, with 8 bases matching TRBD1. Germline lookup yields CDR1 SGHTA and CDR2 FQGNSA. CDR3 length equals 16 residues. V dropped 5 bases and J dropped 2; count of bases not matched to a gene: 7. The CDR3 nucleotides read TGTGCCAGCAGCCGGACAGGGATGACCAACACCGGGGAGCTGTTTTTT. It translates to CASSRTGMTNTGELFF.

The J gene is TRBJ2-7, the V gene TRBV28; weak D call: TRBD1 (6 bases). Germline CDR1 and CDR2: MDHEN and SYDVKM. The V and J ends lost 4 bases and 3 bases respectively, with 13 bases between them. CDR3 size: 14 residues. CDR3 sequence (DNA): TGTGCCAGCAGTTATATAGAACAGGGCTACGAGCAGTACTTC. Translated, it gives CASSYIEQGYEQYF.

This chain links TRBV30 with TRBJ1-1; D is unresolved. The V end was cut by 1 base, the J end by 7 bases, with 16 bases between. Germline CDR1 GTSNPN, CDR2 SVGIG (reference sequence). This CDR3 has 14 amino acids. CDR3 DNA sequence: TGTGCCTGGAGTGAAGCGGCCGGTTGGGGTGAAGCTTTCTTT. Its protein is CAWSEAAGWGEAFF.

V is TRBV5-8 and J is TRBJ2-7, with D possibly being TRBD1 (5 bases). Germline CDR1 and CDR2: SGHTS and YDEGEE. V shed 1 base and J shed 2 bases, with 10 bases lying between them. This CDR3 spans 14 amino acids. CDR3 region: CASSLKGEAYEQYF. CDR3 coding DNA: TGTGCCAGCAGCTTGAAAGGGGAAGCCTACGAGCAGTACTTC.

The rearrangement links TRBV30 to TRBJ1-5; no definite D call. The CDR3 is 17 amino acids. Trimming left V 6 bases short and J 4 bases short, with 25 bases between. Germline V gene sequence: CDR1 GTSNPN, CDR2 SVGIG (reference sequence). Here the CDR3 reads CACPVSGSSPSNQPQHF. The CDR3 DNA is TGTGCCTGCCCAGTGAGTGGGAGCTCCCCATCTAATCAGCCCCAGCATTTT.

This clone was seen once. CDR3 region: CASSGRDSSFASNQPQHF. The CDR3 bases are TGTGCCAGCAGTGGGCGGGACAGTTCCTTCGCAAGCAATCAGCCCCAGCATTTT. V is TRBV6-1 and J is TRBJ1-5; 7 bases are shared with TRBD1. The CDR3 is made up of 18 amino acids. J lost 1 base, V lost 4 bases, and 13 bases had no gene match. The germline V gene encodes CDR1 MNHNS and CDR2 SASEGT.

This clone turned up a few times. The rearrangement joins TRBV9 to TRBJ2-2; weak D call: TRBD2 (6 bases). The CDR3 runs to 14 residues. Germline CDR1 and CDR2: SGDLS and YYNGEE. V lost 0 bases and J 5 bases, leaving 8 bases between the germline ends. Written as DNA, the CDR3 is TGTGCCAGCAGCGTAGCGGGGAGGACCGGGGAGCTGTTTTTT. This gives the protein CASSVAGRTGELFF.